The rows below give T cell receptor beta chains drawn from one sample of a study of cytotoxic CD8 clonotypes in ibrutinib-treated CLL. Libraries were prepared by immunoSEQ multiplex PCR; TCRdb keeps only in-frame clonotypes and omits some of them. The sample consists of some 290,000 clones, about 80% of them appearing once. The sample consisted of PBMCs, taken before ibrutinib treatment. All receptors come from a human donor with chronic lymphocytic leukemia. CDR3s include the opening cysteine and the closing phenylalanine or tryptophan. A D gene is named only where the DNA matches it firmly. A row's size may be missing; if present it is once, few, many or a size class.

v_gene	j_gene	abundance	d_gene	CDR3nt	CDR3aa
TRBV7-2	TRBJ1-2	once	NA	TGTGCCAGCAGCTTAGGCAGTGTCTATGGCTACACCTTC	CASSLGSVYGYTF
TRBV10-3	TRBJ2-5	once	TRBD2	TGTGCCATCAGTGACCTGCCGGTAGCGGGAGGGCCGGGGGAGACCCAGTACTTC	CAISDLPVAGGPGETQYF
TRBV7-8	TRBJ1-2	NA	NA	TGTGCCAGCAGCTTAGGAAAGGGACGGACTCATGGCTACACCTTC	CASSLGKGRTHGYTF
TRBV5-6	TRBJ2-1	NA	TRBD1	TGTGCCAGCAGCTTAACAGGGGGCAATGAGCAGTTCTTC	CASSLTGGNEQFF
TRBV4-1	TRBJ2-7	few	NA	TGCGCCAGCAGCCAAGTCGTTAGCGGTGACTACGAGCAGTACTTC	CASSQVVSGDYEQYF
TRBV2	TRBJ2-7	few	NA	TGTGCCAGCACGATGAGCTCCTACGAGCAGTACTTC	CASTMSSYEQYF
TRBV7-8	TRBJ1-1	NA	TRBD1	TGTGCCAGCAGCTTTCTCGACAGGGCCCCTGAAGCTTTCTTT	CASSFLDRAPEAFF
TRBV14	TRBJ2-7	NA	NA	TGTGCCAGCAGCCAGGGGGGAATGAGGGGGTACGAGCAGTACTTC	CASSQGGMRGYEQYF
TRBV25-1	TRBJ1-1	NA	TRBD1	TGTGCCAGCCGGGACAGCCCGAACACTGAAGCTTTCTTT	CASRDSPNTEAFF
TRBV27	TRBJ1-1	NA	NA	TGTGCCAGCAGTTTCCGTCACATGAACACTGAAGCTTTCTTT	CASSFRHMNTEAFF